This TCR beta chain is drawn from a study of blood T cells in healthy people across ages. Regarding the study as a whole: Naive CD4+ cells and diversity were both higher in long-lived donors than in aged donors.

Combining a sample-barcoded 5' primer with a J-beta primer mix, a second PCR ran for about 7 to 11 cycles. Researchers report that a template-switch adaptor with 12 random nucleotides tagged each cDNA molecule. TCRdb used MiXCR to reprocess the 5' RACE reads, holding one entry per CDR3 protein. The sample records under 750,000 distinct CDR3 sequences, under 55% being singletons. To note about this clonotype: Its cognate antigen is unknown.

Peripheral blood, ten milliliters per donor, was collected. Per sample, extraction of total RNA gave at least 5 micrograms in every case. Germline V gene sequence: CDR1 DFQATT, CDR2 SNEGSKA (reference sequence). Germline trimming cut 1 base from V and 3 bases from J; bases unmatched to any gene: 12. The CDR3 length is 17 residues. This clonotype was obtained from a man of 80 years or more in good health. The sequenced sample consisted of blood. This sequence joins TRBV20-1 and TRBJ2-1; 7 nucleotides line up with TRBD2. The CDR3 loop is CSARGARSGVDYNEQFF. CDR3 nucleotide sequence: TGCAGTGCTAGAGGGGCCCGAAGCGGGGTGGACTACAATGAGCAGTTCTTC.